The 21 T cell receptor beta chains presented below share a single source sample, sequenced in a study of spatial heterogeneity in lung cancer. Study-level findings and limits: Counts of expanded intratumoral alpha and beta TCRs tracked tumor mutation counts.

TCRdb called the 5' RACE reads again in MiXCR, with one record for every CDR3 protein. There are fewer than 10,000 distinct CDR3 sequences in the sample; 4.5% occur only once, and more than 9% lies in the top ten. These receptors lack a known antigen. The sample's time point: sample taken at primary tumor resection. The sample here was lung tumor tissue, taken at surgery. The origin of the receptors is a female donor with early-stage non-small cell lung cancer.

This clonotype was detected many times. DNA for the CDR3: TGTGCCAGCAGTAAGCTGGGCGGGAGCTCCTACAATGAGCAGTTCTTC. Its translation: CASSKLGGSSYNEQFF. This chain uses TRBV6-5 with TRBJ2-1; 7 bases match TRBD2. Unmatched junction bases numbered 7, after V lost 5 bases and J lost 0 bases. Germline V gene lookup returns CDR1 MNHEY and CDR2 SVGAGI. The CDR3 runs to 16 residues.

This clonotype counts as medium-sized (0.01 to 0.1%). V usage is TRBV2 and J usage is TRBJ2-3, with a tentative D call TRBD2 (5 bases). The germline V and J ends were trimmed by 3 bases and 4 bases, with 11 bases remaining between them. From germline, CDR1 is SNHLY and CDR2 FYNNEI. The CDR3 consists of 14 residues. The CDR3 is CASSEVGAADTQYF. CDR3 nucleotide sequence: TGTGCCAGCAGTGAGGTGGGAGCCGCAGATACGCAGTATTTT.

There are many counts of this clonotype. The chain uses TRBV29-1 and TRBJ2-2, with unresolved D. Germline CDR1 SQVTM, CDR2 ANQGSEA. The CDR3 consists of 13 residues. V lost 4 bases to trimming and J lost 4 bases, with 10 bases between them. CDR3 residues: CSVADIRTGELFF. The CDR3 DNA sequence: TGCAGCGTTGCAGACATACGCACCGGGGAGCTGTTTTTT.

This clonotype counts as medium-sized. The V and J genes are TRBV11-3 and TRBJ2-5; no firm D call. The CDR3 length is 14 residues. Trimming stripped 5 bases from V and 5 bases from J, with 15 bases between. Germline V gene data show CDR1 as SGHNT and CDR2 as YENEEA. CDR3 sequence reads: CASSRTDSSETQYF. The CDR3 bases are TGTGCCAGCAGCCGAACCGACTCTTCGGAGACCCAGTACTTC.

Sample share makes this clonotype medium-sized. This rearrangement joins TRBV20-1 to TRBJ1-1, with TRBD1 matching over 12 bases. This CDR3 has 17 amino acids. Per the germline V gene, CDR1 is DFQATT and CDR2 is SNEGSKA (reference sequence). Trimming at V came to 0 bases and at J to 0 bases, leaving 5 bases not matched to a gene. CDR3: CSAREVGTGGVNTEAFF. CDR3 DNA sequence: TGCAGTGCTAGAGAGGTAGGGACAGGGGGCGTGAACACTGAAGCTTTCTTT.

Ten or more counts support this clonotype. The chain employs TRBV11-2 and TRBJ2-3; 13 nucleotides line up with TRBD2. V lost 0 bases, J lost 4 bases, and 4 bases stayed unmatched. This CDR3 region has 17 residues. CDR1 and CDR2 from the germline V gene are SGHAT and FQNNGV. CDR3 coding DNA: TGTGCCAGCAGCTTAGAACTAGCGGGAGGGGTTGCAGATACGCAGTATTTT. This encodes CASSLELAGGVADTQYF.

This clonotype was seen ten or more times. The CDR3 loop is CASSLVQGHSNQPQHF. The CDR3 DNA is TGTGCCAGCAGCCTAGTACAGGGACATAGCAATCAGCCCCAGCATTTT. This chain joins TRBV7-9 and TRBJ1-5; D perhaps matches TRBD1 (6 bases). The CDR3 consists of 16 residues. Germline V CDR1 and CDR2: SEHNR, FQNEAQ (reference sequence). V was trimmed by 5 bases and J by 0 bases, leaving 14 bases between them.

The gene calls are TRBV4-2 and TRBJ2-3; TRBD2 matches 8 bases. CDR1 and CDR2 (germline): LGHNA, YNFKEQ. After removal of 7 bases from V and 0 bases from J, the junction contained 0 bases not matched to a gene. This CDR3 is 13 amino acids long. CDR3 loop: CASTSGSTDTQYF. The CDR3, as DNA: TGTGCCAGCACTAGCGGGAGCACAGATACGCAGTATTTT.

This clonotype was counted at least ten times. V and J are TRBV20-1 and TRBJ2-3; D not resolved. Germline V lookup: CDR1 DFQATT, CDR2 SNEGSKA (reference sequence). This CDR3 contains 15 residues. With 0 bases removed from V and 2 bases from J, the gap between germline ends came to 12 bases. CDR3 sequence reads: CSARDFGTYTDTQYF. CDR3 nucleotide sequence: TGCAGTGCTAGAGATTTCGGCACCTACACAGATACGCAGTATTTT.

This clonotype was recorded many times. This chain connects TRBV3-1 to TRBJ2-5, with D unresolved. Germline CDR1 is LGHDT and CDR2 is YNNKEL (reference sequence). The CDR3 length is 12 residues. Between the trimmed V and J ends, which lost 4 bases and 1 base, there was a span of 4 bases. The CDR3 loop reads CASSRIQETQYF. The CDR3 bases are TGTGCCAGCAGCCGAATCCAAGAGACCCAGTACTTC.

This clonotype was counted many times. The J gene is TRBJ1-2, the V gene TRBV14, with D unclear. Trimming removed 3 bases from V and 0 bases from J, with 5 bases in between. The CDR3 is 13 residues long. CDR1 and CDR2 from the germline V gene are SGHDN and FVKESK. The CDR3 spells CASSQTPNYGYTF. CDR3 DNA sequence: TGTGCCAGCAGCCAGACCCCTAACTATGGCTACACCTTC.

This clonotype was observed many times. The chain carries TRBV6-2 or TRBV6-3 and TRBJ1-1; no reliable D call. V was clipped by 8 bases and J by 1 base, with 5 bases between them. CDR1 is MNHEY and CDR2 is SVGEGT in the germline V gene. This CDR3 is built from 11 residues. The CDR3, as DNA: TGTGCCAGCGGCCAGAACACTGAAGCTTTCTTT. Protein: CASGQNTEAFF.

This clonotype was found many times. The chain joins TRBV19 to TRBJ2-1, with TRBD2 identical over 7 bases. CDR3 length equals 16 residues. Germline values: CDR1 LNHDA, CDR2 SQIVND (reference sequence). V lost 10 bases to trimming and J lost 9 bases; unmatched junction nucleotides: 21. The CDR3 sequence: CATWGLAVSYVGEQFF. The CDR3 DNA follows: TGTGCCACCTGGGGTCTAGCGGTAAGCTACGTAGGTGAGCAGTTCTTC.

This clonotype was observed a few times. The V call is TRBV5-1, the J call TRBJ2-5; a possible D gene is TRBD1 (6 bases). The V gene's germline CDR1 is SGHRS and CDR2 YFSETQ. The CDR3 contains 13 residues. V dropped 0 bases and J dropped 5 bases, with 8 bases sitting between them. In nucleotides, the CDR3 is TGCGCCAGCAGCTTGGACAGGGTGGAGACCCAGTACTTC. This encodes CASSLDRVETQYF.

This rearrangement joins TRBV28 to TRBJ2-1, with 8 bases matching TRBD1. V was clipped by 5 bases and J by 12 bases; unmatched bases: 6. CDR1 is MDHEN, CDR2 SYDVKM, per germline. The CDR3 runs 12 residues. CDR3: CASSPSGTGQFF. In nucleotides, the CDR3 is TGTGCCAGCAGTCCCTCTGGGACAGGGCAGTTCTTC.

This clonotype was counted ten times or more. The junction and the germline gene differ at one end; a read error may be behind it. The rearrangement links TRBV7-7 to TRBJ2-5; the match to TRBD2 covers 11 bases. Germline V CDR1 and CDR2: SSHAT, FNYEAQ (reference sequence). There are 16 residues in the CDR3. The CDR3 nucleotides read TGTGCTAGCAGCCCCCGACTAGCGGGATTCCAAGAGACCCAGTACTTC. It codes for CASSPRLAGFQETQYF.

The V gene is TRBV14, the J gene TRBJ1-5; D gene unclear. Trimming shortened V by 1 base and J by 0 bases, and 19 bases separated the two germline ends. Germline CDR1 reads SGHDN; CDR2 reads FVKESK. The CDR3 extends over 19 amino acids. The CDR3, as DNA: TGTGCCAGCAGCCAAGTCAGTCCGTTCCGTCTCTATAGCAATCAGCCCCAGCATTTT. Translated: CASSQVSPFRLYSNQPQHF.

In its sample, this clonotype was seen many times. This rearrangement joins TRBV28 to TRBJ2-3; D possibly corresponds to TRBD2 (5 bases). This CDR3 has 16 amino acids. The germline V gene has CDR1 MDHEN and CDR2 SYDVKM. The germline V and J ends were trimmed by 5 bases and 5 bases, with 20 bases remaining between them. The chain's CDR3 is CASSPNKGLAGDTQYF. The DNA of the CDR3 is TGTGCCAGCAGTCCCAATAAGGGCCTAGCAGGAGATACGCAGTATTTT. The full variable domain, its missing parts supplied by reference TRBV28 and TRBJ2-3, is DVKVTQSSRYLVKRTGEKVFLECVQDMDHENMFWYRQDPGLGLRLIYFSYDVKMKEKGDIPEGYSVSREKKERFSLILESASTNQTSMYLCASSPNKGLAGDTQYFGPGTRLTVL.

This clonotype occurred many times. The chain links TRBV12-3 or TRBV12-4 to TRBJ2-5; D may be TRBD2 (6 bases). V shed 3 bases and J shed 8 bases, with 7 bases lying between them. The CDR3 loop spans 11 amino acids. CDR3 bases: TGTGCCAGCAGTTTCGGGGGAACCCAGTACTTC. Protein: CASSFGGTQYF.

This clonotype was observed at least ten times. The chain has TRBV5-1 and TRBJ2-5, with D possibly being TRBD1 or TRBD2 (5 bases each). The V end was cut by 4 bases, the J end by 5 bases, with 12 bases between. This CDR3 has 13 residues. CDR1 is SGHRS and CDR2 is YFSETQ in the germline V gene. CDR3 residues: CASSPEGWETQYF. In nucleotides, the CDR3 is TGCGCCAGCAGCCCCGAGGGGTGGGAGACCCAGTACTTC.

The table lists this clonotype with many counts. This chain uses TRBV28 with TRBJ1-1; D is possibly TRBD1 (6 bases). The CDR3 extends over 15 amino acids. Per the germline V gene, CDR1 is MDHEN and CDR2 is SYDVKM. Trimming pared 1 base from V and 6 bases from J, leaving 15 bases between. CDR3 loop: CASSLSQQGPSEAFF. CDR3 coding DNA: TGTGCCAGCAGTTTATCTCAACAGGGACCCTCTGAAGCTTTCTTT. Looking up the rest from reference TRBV28 and TRBJ1-1 gives the full variable domain: DVKVTQSSRYLVKRTGEKVFLECVQDMDHENMFWYRQDPGLGLRLIYFSYDVKMKEKGDIPEGYSVSREKKERFSLILESASTNQTSMYLCASSLSQQGPSEAFFGQGTRLTVV.